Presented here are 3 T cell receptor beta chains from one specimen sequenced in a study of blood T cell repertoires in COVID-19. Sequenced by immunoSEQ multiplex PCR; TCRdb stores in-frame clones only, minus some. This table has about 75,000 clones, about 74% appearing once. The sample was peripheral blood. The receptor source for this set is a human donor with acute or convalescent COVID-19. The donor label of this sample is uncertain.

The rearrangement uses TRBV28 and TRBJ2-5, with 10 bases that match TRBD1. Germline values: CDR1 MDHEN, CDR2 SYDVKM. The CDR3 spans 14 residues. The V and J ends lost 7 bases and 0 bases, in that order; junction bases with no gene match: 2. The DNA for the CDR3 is TGTGCCAGCACGGGACAGGGGTACCAAGAGACCCAGTACTTC. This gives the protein CASTGQGYQETQYF.

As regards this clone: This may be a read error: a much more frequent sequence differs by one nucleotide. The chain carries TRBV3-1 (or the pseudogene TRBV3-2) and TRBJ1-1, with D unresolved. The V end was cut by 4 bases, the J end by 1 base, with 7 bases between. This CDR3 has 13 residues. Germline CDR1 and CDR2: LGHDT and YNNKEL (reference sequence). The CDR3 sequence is CASSLKRNTEAFF. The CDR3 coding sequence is TGTGCCAGCAGCCTAAAGAGGAACACTGAAGCTTTCTTT.

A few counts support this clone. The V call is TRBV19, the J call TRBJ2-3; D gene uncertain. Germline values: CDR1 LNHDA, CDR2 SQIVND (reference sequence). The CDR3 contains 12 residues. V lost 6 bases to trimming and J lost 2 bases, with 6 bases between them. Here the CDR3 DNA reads TGTGCCAGTAGCGGTGTCACAGATACGCAGTATTTT. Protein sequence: CASSGVTDTQYF. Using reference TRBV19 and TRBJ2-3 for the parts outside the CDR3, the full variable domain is DGGITQSPKYLFRKEGQNVTLSCEQNLNHDAMYWYRQDPGQGLRLIYYSQIVNDFQKGDIAEGYSVSREKKESFPLTVTSAQKNPTAFYLCASSGVTDTQYFGPGTRLTVL.